These 31 T cell receptor beta chains share one sample of origin, sequenced in a study of shared clonotypes between healthy human individuals. Sequencing was performed with immunoSEQ multiplex PCR; in TCRdb, only in-frame clones are kept and a portion is missing. Seen here are some 2,100,000 clones, approximately 94% observed once, and the top ten hold more than 0.1%. The sample taken for sequencing was naive CD4+ T cells sorted from blood. Subset specified: CD45RA+ positively selected. The receptors were sampled from a man younger than 35 in good health.

This chain joins TRBV11-2 and TRBJ1-1; a possible D gene is TRBD1 (6 bases). CDR1 is SGHAT and CDR2 is FQNNGV in the germline V gene. This CDR3 comprises 17 residues. Trimming stripped 2 bases from V and 0 bases from J, with 16 bases between. Written as DNA, the CDR3 is TGTGCCAGCAGCTTAAACGGGGGGCGCGGGATGAACACTGAAGCTTTCTTT. It is translated as CASSLNGGRGMNTEAFF.

This clone was detected only once. J is TRBJ2-5 and V is TRBV7-2, with TRBD2 matching over 8 bases. Germline lookup yields CDR1 SGHTA and CDR2 FQGNSA. The CDR3 covers 15 residues. The V and J ends lost 4 bases and 5 bases, in that order; junction bases with no gene match: 9. The chain's CDR3 is CASSSNSGTGETQYF. The CDR3 region has the DNA TGTGCCAGCAGCTCCAATAGCGGGACCGGGGAGACCCAGTACTTC.

The genes are TRBV10-3 and TRBJ2-5, with D possibly called TRBD1 or TRBD2 (6 bases each). Germline loops: CDR1 ENHRY, CDR2 SYGVKD. Trimming removed 8 bases from V and 5 bases from J, with 9 bases in between. The CDR3 has 11 amino acids. The CDR3: CAIGGRETQYF. DNA of the CDR3: TGTGCCATCGGGGGGCGGGAGACCCAGTACTTC.

This clone was counted a single time. The identical CDR3 is also encoded by other nucleotide sequences in the sample. The rearrangement uses TRBV5-4 and TRBJ2-2; D might be TRBD2 (5 bases). The CDR3 extends over 15 amino acids. The V gene lost 7 bases and the J gene lost 2 bases, with 15 bases spanning the gap. The germline V gene has CDR1 SGHNT and CDR2 YYREEE (reference sequence). CDR3 sequence (DNA): TGTGCCAGCTCATTGGACTCACTTAACACCGGGGAGCTGTTTTTT. Translating it yields CASSLDSLNTGELFF. The full variable domain, rest sourced from reference TRBV5-4 and TRBJ2-2, is ETGVTQSPTHLIKTRGQQVTLRCSSQSGHNTVSWYQQALGQGPQFIFQYYREEENGRGNFPPRFSGLQFPNYSSELNVNALELDDSALYLCASSLDSLNTGELFFGEGSRLTVL.

The gene calls are TRBV25-1 and TRBJ1-5; a possible D gene is TRBD1 (6 bases). CDR3 length equals 13 residues. From germline, CDR1 is MGHDK and CDR2 SYGVNS. Trimming cost V 1 base and J 11 bases, with 12 bases left between them. In DNA form, the CDR3 reads TGTGCCAGCAGTGAATTCGGACAGCGGGCCCAGCATTTT. Translating it yields CASSEFGQRAQHF.

This clone was detected a few times. The chain links TRBV30 to TRBJ1-6; 8 bases fit TRBD1. CDR1 and CDR2 (germline): GTSNPN, SVGIG (reference sequence). The CDR3 has 14 residues. V trimming: 1 base; J trimming: 9 bases; junction bases outside the gene matches: 5. Here the CDR3 reads CAWSEGRGLSPLHF. The CDR3 region has the DNA TGTGCCTGGAGTGAGGGCAGGGGGCTTTCACCCCTCCACTTT.

This chain connects TRBV6-5 to TRBJ2-7, with D perhaps TRBD2 (5 bases). V lost 5 bases to trimming and J lost 9 bases, with 17 bases between them. The germline V gene encodes CDR1 MNHEY and CDR2 SVGAGI. The CDR3 length is 13 residues. The CDR3 is CASSEGRRSVQYF. The CDR3 region has the DNA TGTGCCAGCAGTGAGGGTCGTAGGTCCGTGCAGTACTTC.

This chain connects TRBV19 to TRBJ2-7; no clear D. V was pared by 0 bases and J by 2 bases, with 5 bases between. CDR3 size: 13 residues. Germline loops: CDR1 LNHDA, CDR2 SQIVND (reference sequence). Here the CDR3 reads CASSIDSTYEQYF. CDR3 sequence (DNA): TGTGCCAGTAGTATAGACAGTACCTACGAGCAGTACTTC.

The V and J genes are TRBV29-1 and TRBJ2-1; D is unclear. The germline V gene has CDR1 SQVTM and CDR2 ANQGSEA. V lost 3 bases and J lost 0, with 12 bases in between. The CDR3 contains 15 residues. The CDR3 here is CSVDKEGYSYNEQFF. CDR3 nucleotides: TGCAGCGTTGACAAGGAAGGGTACTCCTACAATGAGCAGTTCTTC.

Points on this clone: Other nucleotide sequences in the sample specify the same CDR3. The V call is TRBV7-2, the J call TRBJ1-4, with 11 bases aligning to TRBD1. CDR3 length: 14 amino acids. V lost 4 bases to trimming and J lost 7 bases; unmatched junction nucleotides: 2. Germline values: CDR1 SGHTA, CDR2 FQGNSA. The CDR3 bases are TGTGCCAGCAGCTCGGGACAGGGGGGTGAAAAACTGTTTTTT. This codes for CASSSGQGGEKLFF.

Only one count was recorded for this clone. The V gene is TRBV13, the J gene TRBJ1-2; D is ambiguous. The length of the CDR3 is 15 residues. V was shortened by 5 bases and J by 0 bases, with 13 bases between the two germline ends. Germline loops: CDR1 PRHDT, CDR2 FYEKMQ (reference sequence). The CDR3, as DNA: TGTGCCAGCAGCCCATACATCGCTTCTAACTATGGCTACACCTTC. Encoded protein: CASSPYIASNYGYTF.

This clone was detected only once. This same CDR3 is encoded by further DNA sequences in the sample. This chain uses TRBV29-1 with TRBJ2-2, with 10 nucleotides matching TRBD1. The ends lost 7 bases at V and 6 bases at J; junction bases unmatched: 2. In germline, CDR1 is SQVTM, CDR2 ANQGSEA. CDR3 length equals 12 residues. Here the CDR3 reads CSAGQGAGELFF. The DNA for the CDR3 is TGCAGCGCAGGACAGGGGGCCGGGGAGCTGTTTTTT.

J is TRBJ1-6 and V is TRBV7-6, with 11 bases lining up with TRBD1. Germline V gene lookup returns CDR1 SGHVS and CDR2 FNYEAQ. There are 15 residues in the CDR3. The V gene end was trimmed by 5 bases and the J gene end by 12 bases; junction bases not matched to a gene: 9. The CDR3: CASSLGTGGFEPLHF. The CDR3 nucleotides read TGTGCCAGCAGCCTCGGGACAGGGGGATTTGAACCCCTCCACTTT.

The V call is TRBV5-1, the J call TRBJ1-1, with D unresolved. V was trimmed by 4 bases and J by 1 base, leaving 17 bases between them. CDR1 and CDR2 from the germline V gene are SGHRS and YFSETQ. The CDR3 covers 16 residues. The CDR3 region is CASSPEWLGGNTEAFF. In nucleotides, the CDR3 is TGCGCCAGCAGCCCCGAGTGGCTGGGAGGGAACACTGAAGCTTTCTTT.

This clone was observed once. This CDR3 is also generated by other DNA sequences in the sample. V and J are TRBV5-6 and TRBJ2-3; D could derive from TRBD1 or TRBD2 (5 bases each). In germline, CDR1 is SGHDT, CDR2 YYEEEE. V lost 4 bases and J lost 2, with 14 bases in between. The CDR3 has 15 residues. CDR3 protein: CASSLEGTHTDTQYF. The CDR3 region has the DNA TGTGCCAGCAGCCTCGAAGGGACGCACACAGATACGCAGTATTTT.

V is TRBV4-3 and J is TRBJ2-7; D tentatively reads TRBD1 or TRBD2 (6 bases each). The CDR3 spans 14 residues. The ends were cut back, 1 base at V and 7 bases at J, with 14 bases in the middle. Per the germline V gene, CDR1 is LGHNA and CDR2 is YSLEER. As DNA, the CDR3 is TGCGCCAGCAGCCAAGGGCCTCAGGGGAGGGAGCAGTACTTC. Amino acid sequence: CASSQGPQGREQYF.

The chain combines TRBV2 with TRBJ1-5; D remains unclear. V lost 5 bases, J lost 1 base, and 12 bases lay in between. Germline V gene sequence: CDR1 SNHLY, CDR2 FYNNEI. The CDR3 covers 15 residues. The CDR3 region is CASSRTSRSNQPQHF. The CDR3 region has the DNA TGTGCCAGCAGTCGTACTTCGAGGAGCAATCAGCCCCAGCATTTT.

The chain combines TRBV5-4 with TRBJ2-5; D is perhaps TRBD1 (7 bases). CDR3 length equals 14 residues. With 1 base removed from V and 4 bases from J, the gap between germline ends came to 11 bases. In germline, CDR1 is SGHNT, CDR2 YYREEE (reference sequence). The CDR3 sequence is CASSLFQGGETQYF. CDR3 coding DNA: TGTGCCAGCAGCTTGTTTCAGGGGGGAGAGACCCAGTACTTC.

V and J are TRBV6-1 and TRBJ1-3; D perhaps matches TRBD1 (6 bases). V gave up 8 bases and J gave up 0 bases, with 14 bases separating them. The germline V gene encodes CDR1 MNHNS and CDR2 SASEGT. This CDR3 has 15 residues. CDR3 amino acids: CASLWGAGSGNTIYF. The CDR3 nucleotides are TGTGCCAGCCTCTGGGGGGCCGGCTCTGGAAACACCATATATTTT.

The V gene is TRBV1, the J gene TRBJ1-4; the table calls TRBD1, which could not be checked here. TRBV1 is deemed a pseudogene. This CDR3 contains 17 residues. CDR3 region: CTSSSRQPWETNEKLFF. In DNA, the CDR3 is TGCACCAGCAGCTCCCGACAGCCCTGGGAAACTAATGAAAAACTGTTTTTT.

This clone has only a few counts. The J gene is TRBJ1-6, the V gene TRBV7-3; weak D call: TRBD1 (5 bases). The CDR3 runs 14 residues. Germline lookup yields CDR1 SGHTA and CDR2 FQGTGA. With 2 bases removed from V and 7 bases from J, the gap between germline ends came to 9 bases. In DNA, the CDR3 is TGTGCCAGCAGCTTAGGGTCAGGGAATTCACCCCTCCACTTT. This codes for CASSLGSGNSPLHF.

This CDR3 is CAWRTAGTGELFF. CDR3 nucleotide sequence: TGTGCCTGGAGAACTGCTGGCACCGGGGAGCTGTTTTTT. This chain uses TRBV30 with TRBJ2-2; D not resolved. The germline V and J ends were trimmed by 3 bases and 4 bases, with 9 bases remaining between them. The CDR3 totals 13 residues. The germline V gene encodes CDR1 GTSNPN and CDR2 SVGIG (reference sequence).

In DNA, the CDR3 is TGTGCCAGCAAAGGACAGGGGGGTTTAGCTGGAAACACCATATATTTT. It encodes CASKGQGGLAGNTIYF. This chain uses TRBV6-6 with TRBJ1-3; 10 positions agree with TRBD1. The CDR3 loop spans 16 amino acids. J was trimmed by 2 bases and V by 7 bases; bases with no gene match: 8. Germline V gene lookup returns CDR1 MNHNY and CDR2 SVGAGI (reference sequence).

The CDR3 spells CASSEAGTASNYGYTF. CDR3 DNA sequence: TGTGCCAGCAGCGAGGCAGGGACAGCCTCTAACTATGGCTACACCTTC. This chain links TRBV25-1 with TRBJ1-2, with TRBD1 matching over 7 bases. The CDR3 contains 16 residues. V lost 6 bases, J lost 0 bases, and 10 bases stayed unmatched. Germline loops: CDR1 MGHDK, CDR2 SYGVNS.

In DNA form, the CDR3 reads TGCGCCAGCAGGGATTGGAAAGGGGTCGGGACTAGCGGGACCAAAGGCTCCTACGAGCAGTACTTC. This gives the protein CASRDWKGVGTSGTKGSYEQYF. The chain links TRBV10-1 to TRBJ2-7; 13 positions match TRBD2. With 6 bases clipped from V and 0 bases from J, the junction kept 23 bases outside the gene matches. The CDR3 runs 22 residues. CDR1 is WNHNN and CDR2 is SYGVQD in the germline V gene (reference sequence).

V gene TRBV5-1 combines with J gene TRBJ1-2; no reliable D call. V was pared by 0 bases and J by 2 bases, with 8 bases between. Germline V lookup: CDR1 SGHRS, CDR2 YFSETQ. The CDR3 spans 14 residues. The CDR3 DNA reads TGCGCCAGCAGCTTGGGACATCCCAACTATGGCTACACCTTC. Amino acid sequence: CASSLGHPNYGYTF.

CDR3 region: CSGSGRLTDTQYF. The CDR3, as DNA: TGCAGCGGGTCAGGCCGTCTCACAGATACGCAGTATTTT. The gene calls are TRBV29-1 and TRBJ2-3; no definite D call. The CDR3 covers 13 residues. The V gene lost 7 bases and the J gene lost 2 bases, with 13 bases spanning the gap. CDR1 SQVTM and CDR2 ANQGSEA come from the germline V gene.

The gene calls are TRBV4-3 and TRBJ2-3, with D unresolved. This CDR3 region has 15 residues. V shed 4 bases and J shed 0 bases, with 11 bases lying between them. The V gene's germline CDR1 is LGHNA and CDR2 YSLEER. Here the CDR3 reads CASSLEVRSTDTQYF. CDR3 bases: TGCGCCAGCAGCCTTGAGGTCAGAAGCACAGATACGCAGTATTTT.

The chain carries TRBV29-1 and TRBJ2-1; 9 positions agree with TRBD2. Germline CDR1 and CDR2: SQVTM and ANQGSEA. This CDR3 is 17 amino acids long. Trimming took 3 bases from V and 5 from J; bases not matched to a gene: 14. The CDR3 spells CSVDPVEGLAFNNEQFF. CDR3 nucleotide sequence: TGCAGCGTTGACCCGGTAGAAGGACTAGCGTTTAACAATGAGCAGTTCTTC.

This chain links TRBV5-1 with TRBJ1-1; D gene uncertain. The CDR3 runs to 15 residues. Per the germline V gene, CDR1 is SGHRS and CDR2 is YFSETQ. Deletions cut 3 bases from V and 3 bases from J, with 15 bases between. The CDR3 DNA reads TGCGCCAGCAGCTCGACCATGCCAAGCTACACTGAAGCTTTCTTT. This encodes CASSSTMPSYTEAFF.

J is TRBJ2-1 and V is TRBV6-6; D is perhaps TRBD1 (5 bases). V shed 6 bases and J shed 4 bases, with 10 bases lying between them. The CDR3 covers 13 residues. Germline loops: CDR1 MNHNY, CDR2 SVGAGI (reference sequence). Here the CDR3 DNA reads TGTGCCAGCAGCGACGACAGATACAATGAGCAGTTCTTC. Its protein product is CASSDDRYNEQFF.